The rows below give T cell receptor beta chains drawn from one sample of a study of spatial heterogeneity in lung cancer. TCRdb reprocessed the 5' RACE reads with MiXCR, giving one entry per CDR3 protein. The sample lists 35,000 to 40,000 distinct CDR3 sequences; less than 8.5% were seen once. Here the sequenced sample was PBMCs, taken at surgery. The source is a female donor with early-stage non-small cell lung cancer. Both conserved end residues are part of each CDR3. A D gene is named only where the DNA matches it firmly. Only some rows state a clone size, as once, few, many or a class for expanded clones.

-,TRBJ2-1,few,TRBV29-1,CSVATSHEQFF,TGCAGCGTGGCAACCAGCCATGAGCAGTTCTTC
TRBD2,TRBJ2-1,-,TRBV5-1,CATATGLAGVGRYNEQFF,TGCGCCACCGCAACAGGACTAGCGGGAGTAGGAAGGTACAATGAGCAGTTCTTC
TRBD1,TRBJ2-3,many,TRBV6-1,CASCWDRGTDTQYF,TGTGCCAGCTGTTGGGACAGGGGAACAGATACGCAGTATTTT
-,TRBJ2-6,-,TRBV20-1,CSPQGSSGANVLTF,TGCAGTCCACAGGGAAGCTCTGGGGCCAACGTCCTGACTTTC
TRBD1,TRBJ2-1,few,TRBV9,CASSVGQGPRGSSYNEQFF,TGTGCCAGCAGCGTAGGACAGGGGCCCAGGGGGAGCTCCTACAATGAGCAGTTCTTC
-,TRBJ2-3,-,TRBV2,CASSVQRGTDTQYF,TGTGCCAGCAGTGTTCAGCGGGGCACAGATACGCAGTATTTT
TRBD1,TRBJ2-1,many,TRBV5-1,CASSDRGAYNEQFF,TGCGCCAGCAGCGACAGGGGTGCCTACAATGAGCAGTTCTTC
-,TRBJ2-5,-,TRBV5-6,CASSSSLAGETQYF,TGTGCCAGCAGCTCCTCACTAGCTGGGGAGACCCAGTACTTC
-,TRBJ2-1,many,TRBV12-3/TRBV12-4,CASSLAGNQQFF,TGTGCCAGCAGTTTAGCCGGGAATCAGCAGTTCTTC
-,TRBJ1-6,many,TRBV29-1,CSVRTDFENSPLHF,TGCAGCGTGCGGACAGATTTTGAGAATTCACCCCTCCACTTT
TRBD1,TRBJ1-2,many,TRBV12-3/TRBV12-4,CASSFGQGDGYTF,TGTGCCAGCAGTTTCGGACAGGGAGATGGCTACACCTTC
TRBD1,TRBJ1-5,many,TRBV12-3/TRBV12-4,CASSFTGGDQPQHF,TGTGCCAGCAGTTTTACAGGGGGGGATCAGCCCCAGCATTTT
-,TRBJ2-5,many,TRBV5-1,CASSRDQETQYF,TGCGCCAGCAGCAGGGACCAAGAGACCCAGTACTTC
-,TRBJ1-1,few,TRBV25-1,CASSFGSEAFF,TGTGCCAGCAGTTTCGGCTCTGAAGCTTTCTTT
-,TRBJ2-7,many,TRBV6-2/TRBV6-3,CASSYLGVPGLSEQYF,TGTGCCAGCAGTTACCTGGGGGTACCCGGGCTCAGCGAGCAGTACTTC
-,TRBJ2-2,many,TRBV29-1,CSVQGRGDDLTGELFF,TGCAGCGTTCAGGGCAGGGGGGATGATTTGACCGGGGAGCTGTTTTTT
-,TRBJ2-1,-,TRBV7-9,CASSLMKGSNEQFF,TGTGCCAGCAGCCTGATGAAGGGCTCCAATGAGCAGTTCTTC
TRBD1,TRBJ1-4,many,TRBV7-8,CASSLGGTANEKLFF,TGTGCCAGCAGCTTAGGCGGGACAGCTAATGAAAAACTGTTTTTT
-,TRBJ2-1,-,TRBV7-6,CANPYNEQFF,TGTGCCAACCCATACAATGAGCAGTTCTTC
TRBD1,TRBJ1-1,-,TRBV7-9,CASSPPRTGPLNTEAFF,TGTGCCAGCAGCCCCCCCAGGACAGGGCCCCTGAACACTGAAGCTTTCTTT
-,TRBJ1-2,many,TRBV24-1,CATSDSDLYGYTF,TGTGCCACCAGTGATTCGGACCTCTATGGCTACACCTTC
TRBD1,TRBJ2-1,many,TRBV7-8,CASSEGQFYNEQFF,TGTGCCAGCAGCGAGGGACAGTTCTACAATGAGCAGTTCTTC
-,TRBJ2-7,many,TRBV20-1,CSARGGEGTSYEQYF,TGCAGTGCTAGAGGAGGTGAGGGCACCTCGTACGAGCAGTACTTC
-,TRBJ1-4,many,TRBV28,CASRPTLDRLFF,TGTGCCAGCAGACCAACCCTCGACAGGCTGTTTTTT
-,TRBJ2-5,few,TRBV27,CASKGLGGTQYF,TGTGCCAGCAAGGGTCTCGGGGGGACCCAGTACTTC